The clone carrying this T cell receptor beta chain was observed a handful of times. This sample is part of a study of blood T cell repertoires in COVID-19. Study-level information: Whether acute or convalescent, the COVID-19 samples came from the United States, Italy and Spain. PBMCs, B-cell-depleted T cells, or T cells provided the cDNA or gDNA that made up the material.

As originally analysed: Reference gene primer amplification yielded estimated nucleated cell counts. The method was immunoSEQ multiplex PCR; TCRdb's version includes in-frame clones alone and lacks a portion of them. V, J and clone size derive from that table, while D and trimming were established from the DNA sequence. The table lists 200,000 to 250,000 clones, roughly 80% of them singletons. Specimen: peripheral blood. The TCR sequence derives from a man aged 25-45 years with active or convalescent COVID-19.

CDR3 DNA sequence: TGTGCCAGCAGCGTCACTGGGCGCACCGGGGAGCTGTTTTTT. It specifies CASSVTGRTGELFF. The chain carries TRBV9 and TRBJ2-2; D is uncertain. In germline, CDR1 is SGDLS, CDR2 YYNGEE. V gave up 2 bases and J gave up 4 bases, with 9 bases separating them. The CDR3 runs 14 residues.